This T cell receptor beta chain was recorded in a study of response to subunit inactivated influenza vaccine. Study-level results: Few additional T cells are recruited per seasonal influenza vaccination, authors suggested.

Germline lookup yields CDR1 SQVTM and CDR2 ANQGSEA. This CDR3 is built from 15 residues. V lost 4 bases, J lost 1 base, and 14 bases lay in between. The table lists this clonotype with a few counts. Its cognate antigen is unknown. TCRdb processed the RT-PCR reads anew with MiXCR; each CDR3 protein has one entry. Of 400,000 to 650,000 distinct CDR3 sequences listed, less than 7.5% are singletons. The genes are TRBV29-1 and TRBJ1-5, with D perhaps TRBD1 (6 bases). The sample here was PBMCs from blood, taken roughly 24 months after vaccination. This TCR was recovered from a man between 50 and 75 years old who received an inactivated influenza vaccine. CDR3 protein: CSVGKDRPSNQPQHF. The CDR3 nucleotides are TGCAGCGTTGGAAAAGACAGGCCGAGCAATCAGCCCCAGCATTTT.